These T cell receptor beta chains were read from a single sample in a study of cytomegalovirus exposure and HLA in healthy donors. Sequencing used immunoSEQ multiplex PCR; TCRdb keeps in-frame clones, though not all of them. Of about 130,000 clones detected, around nine tenths appear once; the ten largest clones hold 2%. The material sequenced was PBMCs. The receptors derive from a woman under 30 in good health and CMV-seronegative. CDR3s include the opening cysteine and the closing phenylalanine or tryptophan. D genes are given only for firm matches. A row's size may be missing; if present it is once, few, many or a size class.

abundance,j_gene,v_gene,d_gene,CDR3aa,CDR3nt
.,TRBJ1-4,TRBV28,.,CASSLWDKSTNEKLFF,TGTGCCAGCAGTTTATGGGACAAGTCAACTAATGAAAAACTGTTTTTT
.,TRBJ2-1,TRBV5-4,TRBD1,CASSPQGAARQWKFF,TGTGCCAGCAGCCCCCAGGGGGCGGCTAGACAATGGAAGTTCTTC
.,TRBJ2-5,TRBV9,TRBD2,CASSSPSGIQETQYF,TGTGCCAGCAGCTCCCCTAGCGGGATACAAGAGACCCAGTACTTC
.,TRBJ1-1,TRBV6-5,.,CASSYLANTEAFF,TGTGCCAGCAGTTATCTAGCTAACACTGAAGCTTTCTTT
.,TRBJ2-5,TRBV19,.,CASSMAQETQYF,TGTGCCAGTAGTATGGCCCAAGAGACCCAGTACTTC
.,TRBJ2-5,TRBV30,.,CAWSTQGLSETQYF,TGTGCCTGGAGTACACAGGGCCTTTCGGAGACCCAGTACTTC
.,TRBJ2-7,TRBV14,TRBD1,CASRLDRDYEQYF,TGTGCCAGCAGACTGGACAGGGACTACGAGCAGTACTTC
.,TRBJ1-1,TRBV4-1,.,CASSLGPQPEAFF,TGCGCCAGCAGCCTGGGGCCCCAGCCCGAAGCTTTCTTT
.,TRBJ1-2,TRBV7-6,.,CASSLGSAGSNYGYTF,TGTGCCAGCAGCTTAGGGTCGGCAGGCTCTAACTATGGCTACACCTTC
.,TRBJ2-7,TRBV15,.,CATSSVQVHSYEQYF,TGTGCCACCAGCAGTGTTCAGGTGCACTCCTACGAGCAGTACTTC
.,TRBJ1-2,TRBV18,TRBD1,CASSPGDRDGYTF,TGTGCCAGCTCACCAGGGGACAGGGATGGCTACACCTTC
.,TRBJ1-2,TRBV18,TRBD1,CASSRTGHKDYGYTF,TGTGCCAGCTCACGGACAGGGCATAAGGACTATGGCTACACCTTC
.,TRBJ2-4,TRBV28,.,CASSSRLLSKNIQYF,TGTGCCAGCAGTAGCAGACTCCTCTCCAAAAACATTCAGTACTTC
.,TRBJ1-1,TRBV5-1,.,CASSITANTEAFF,TGCGCCAGCAGCATTACAGCGAACACTGAAGCTTTCTTT
.,TRBJ2-7,TRBV6-5,.,CASSYGQNYEQYF,TGTGCCAGCAGTTACGGACAGAACTACGAGCAGTACTTC
.,TRBJ2-2,TRBV7-8,.,CASSFSTGELFF,TGTGCCAGCAGCTTCAGTACCGGGGAGCTGTTTTTT
.,TRBJ2-5,TRBV6-5,.,CASSYQGQETQYF,TGTGCCAGCAGTTACCAGGGCCAAGAGACCCAGTACTTC
.,TRBJ2-5,TRBV6-6,.,CASSYLPQETQYF,TGTGCCAGCAGTTATCTCCCCCAAGAGACCCAGTACTTC
.,TRBJ2-5,TRBV25-1,TRBD1,CASRGQGTETQYF,TGTGCCAGCAGGGGACAGGGGACGGAGACCCAGTACTTC
.,TRBJ1-1,TRBV2,TRBD1,CATHKGHRGSAEAFF,TGTGCCACCCACAAGGGGCACAGGGGATCCGCTGAAGCTTTCTTT
.,TRBJ2-2,TRBV10-2,TRBD2,CASSVRLAGAGELFF,TGCGCCAGCAGTGTCAGACTAGCGGGAGCCGGGGAGCTGTTTTTT
once,TRBJ1-2,TRBV15,.,CATSRDLTGVYGYTF,TGTGCCACCAGCAGAGATCTCACAGGCGTCTATGGCTACACCTTC
.,TRBJ1-5,TRBV28,TRBD1,CASSLDRGDQPQHF,TGTGCCAGCAGTTTGGACAGGGGGGATCAGCCCCAGCATTTT
.,TRBJ2-5,TRBV5-4,TRBD1,CASSSRTGFGETQYF,TGTGCCAGCAGCTCGAGGACAGGGTTCGGAGAGACCCAGTACTTC
.,TRBJ1-5,TRBV6-1,.,CASSERYRAQPQHF,TGTGCCAGCAGTGAAAGGTACAGGGCTCAGCCCCAGCATTTT
.,TRBJ2-3,TRBV7-6,TRBD1,CASSFEGAPSTDTQYF,TGTGCCAGCAGCTTTGAGGGGGCTCCTAGCACAGATACGCAGTATTTT
.,TRBJ1-2,TRBV29-1,TRBD1,CSAWDSSANYGYTF,TGCAGCGCCTGGGACAGTTCAGCTAACTATGGCTACACCTTC
.,TRBJ2-3,TRBV4-1,.,CASSQLHSLVDTQYF,TGCGCCAGCAGCCAACTGCACAGCCTTGTGGATACGCAGTATTTT
.,TRBJ2-7,TRBV5-4,.,CASSQRPRRGRSYEQYF,TGTGCCAGCAGCCAAAGGCCTCGGAGGGGGCGGTCCTACGAGCAGTACTTC
.,TRBJ2-4,TRBV28,TRBD1,CASRVRDRGNIQYF,TGTGCCAGCAGGGTCCGGGACAGGGGAAACATTCAGTACTTC
.,TRBJ1-5,TRBV30,TRBD1,CAWSGQGNQPQHF,TGTGCCTGGAGCGGACAGGGGAACCAGCCCCAGCATTTT
.,TRBJ2-6,TRBV19,.,CASSIGQGISGANVLTF,TGTGCCAGTAGTATAGGGCAGGGGATCTCTGGGGCCAACGTCCTGACTTTC
.,TRBJ2-2,TRBV6-1,TRBD2,CASKTSGIHTGELFF,TGTGCCAGCAAAACTAGCGGGATACACACCGGGGAGCTGTTTTTT
.,TRBJ2-1,TRBV7-9,.,CASSLAVSTPEQFF,TGTGCCAGCAGCTTAGCGGTTTCCACTCCAGAGCAGTTCTTC
.,TRBJ2-7,TRBV7-2,TRBD2,CASSLDPGGKLEQYF,TGTGCCAGCAGCTTAGACCCGGGAGGCAAACTCGAGCAGTACTTC
.,TRBJ1-1,TRBV18,TRBD1,CASSPGQDPSEAFF,TGTGCCAGCTCACCGGGACAGGACCCTTCTGAAGCTTTCTTT
.,TRBJ2-1,TRBV6-5,TRBD2,CASSRAGGSNEQFF,TGTGCCAGCAGCAGAGCGGGAGGGAGCAATGAGCAGTTCTTC
.,TRBJ2-1,TRBV28,.,CASSFYPTYNEQFF,TGTGCCAGCAGTTTTTATCCTACCTACAATGAGCAGTTCTTC
.,TRBJ1-5,TRBV5-1,TRBD1,CASSLGQYSNQPQHF,TGCGCCAGCAGCCTGGGACAGTATAGCAATCAGCCCCAGCATTTT